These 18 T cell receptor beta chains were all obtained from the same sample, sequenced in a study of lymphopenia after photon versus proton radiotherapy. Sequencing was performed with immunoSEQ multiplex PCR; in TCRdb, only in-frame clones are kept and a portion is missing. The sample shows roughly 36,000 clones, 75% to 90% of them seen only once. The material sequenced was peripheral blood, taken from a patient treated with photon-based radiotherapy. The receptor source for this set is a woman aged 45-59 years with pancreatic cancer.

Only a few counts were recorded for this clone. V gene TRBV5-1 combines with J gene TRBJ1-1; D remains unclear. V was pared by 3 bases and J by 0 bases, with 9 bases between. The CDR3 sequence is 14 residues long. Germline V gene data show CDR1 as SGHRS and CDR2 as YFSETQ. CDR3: CASSSRVMNTEAFF. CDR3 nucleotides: TGCGCCAGCAGCTCCCGGGTGATGAACACTGAAGCTTTCTTT.

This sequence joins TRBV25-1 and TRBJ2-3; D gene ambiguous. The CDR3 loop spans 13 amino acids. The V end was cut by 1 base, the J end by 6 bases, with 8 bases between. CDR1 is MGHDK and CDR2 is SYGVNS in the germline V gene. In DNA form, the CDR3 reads TGTGCCAGCAGTGAATTTGGGTTGGATACGCAGTATTTT. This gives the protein CASSEFGLDTQYF.

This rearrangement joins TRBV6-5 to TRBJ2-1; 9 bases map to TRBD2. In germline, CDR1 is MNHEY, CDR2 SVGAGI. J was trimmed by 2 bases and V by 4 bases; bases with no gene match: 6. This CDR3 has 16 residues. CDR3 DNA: TGTGCCAGCAGTTCCCTAGCGGGAATCCCCTACAATGAGCAGTTCTTC. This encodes CASSSLAGIPYNEQFF.

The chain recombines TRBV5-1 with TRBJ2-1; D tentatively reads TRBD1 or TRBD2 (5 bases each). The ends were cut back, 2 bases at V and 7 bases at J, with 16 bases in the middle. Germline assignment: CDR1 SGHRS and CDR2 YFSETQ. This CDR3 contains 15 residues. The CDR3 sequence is CASSFNGAVGNEQFF. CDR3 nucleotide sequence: TGCGCCAGCAGCTTCAACGGGGCCGTCGGGAATGAGCAGTTCTTC.

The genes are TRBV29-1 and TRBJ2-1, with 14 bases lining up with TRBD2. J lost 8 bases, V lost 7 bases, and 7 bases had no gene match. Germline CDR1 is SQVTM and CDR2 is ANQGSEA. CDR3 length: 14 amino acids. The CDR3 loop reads CSGTGTSGSHEQFF. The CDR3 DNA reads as TGCAGCGGCACCGGGACTAGCGGGAGCCATGAGCAGTTCTTC.

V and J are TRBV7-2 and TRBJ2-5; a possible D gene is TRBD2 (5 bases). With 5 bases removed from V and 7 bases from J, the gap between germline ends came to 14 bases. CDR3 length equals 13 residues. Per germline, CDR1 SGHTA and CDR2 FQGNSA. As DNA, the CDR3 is TGTGCCAGCAGCCCATCAAGCGCGGGGACCCAGTACTTC. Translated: CASSPSSAGTQYF.

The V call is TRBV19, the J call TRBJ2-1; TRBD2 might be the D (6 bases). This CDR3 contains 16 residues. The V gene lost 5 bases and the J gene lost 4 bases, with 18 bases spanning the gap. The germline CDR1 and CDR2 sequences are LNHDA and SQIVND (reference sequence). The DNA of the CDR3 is TGTGCCAGTAGTCCGGCAGGCGGGAAAGGGTACAATGAGCAGTTCTTC. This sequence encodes CASSPAGGKGYNEQFF. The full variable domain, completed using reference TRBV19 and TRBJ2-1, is DGGITQSPKYLFRKEGQNVTLSCEQNLNHDAMYWYRQDPGQGLRLIYYSQIVNDFQKGDIAEGYSVSREKKESFPLTVTSAQKNPTAFYLCASSPAGGKGYNEQFFGPGTRLTVL.

The DNA for the CDR3 is TGTGCCAGTAGTAGATCTAGCTCACGGGCCTTCGAGCAGTACTTC. Residues: CASSRSSSRAFEQYF. The rearrangement joins TRBV19 to TRBJ2-7, with a possible D match to TRBD2 (5 bases). Germline CDR1 reads LNHDA; CDR2 reads SQIVND (reference sequence). V gave up 4 bases and J gave up 6 bases, with 19 bases separating them. The CDR3 has 15 amino acids.

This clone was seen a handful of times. This CDR3 reads CASSPGGGNEQYF. The CDR3, as DNA: TGTGCCAGCTCACCAGGTGGTGGGAACGAGCAGTACTTC. The chain carries TRBV18 and TRBJ2-7; D remains unclear. Germline V gene sequence: CDR1 KGHSH, CDR2 LQKENI. V lost 2 bases, J lost 5 bases, and 10 bases lay in between. The CDR3 is 13 amino acids.

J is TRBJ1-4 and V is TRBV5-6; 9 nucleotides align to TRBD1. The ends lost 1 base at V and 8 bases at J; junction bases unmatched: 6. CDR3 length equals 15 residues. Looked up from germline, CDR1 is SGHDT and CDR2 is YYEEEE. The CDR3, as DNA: TGTGCCAGCAGCTTGCCGGGACAGGGTGACGAAAAACTGTTTTTT. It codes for CASSLPGQGDEKLFF. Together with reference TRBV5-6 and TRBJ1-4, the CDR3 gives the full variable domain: DAGVTQSPTHLIKTRGQQVTLRCSPKSGHDTVSWYQQALGQGPQFIFQYYEEEERQRGNFPDRFSGHQFPNYSSELNVNALLLGDSALYLCASSLPGQGDEKLFFGSGTQLSVL.

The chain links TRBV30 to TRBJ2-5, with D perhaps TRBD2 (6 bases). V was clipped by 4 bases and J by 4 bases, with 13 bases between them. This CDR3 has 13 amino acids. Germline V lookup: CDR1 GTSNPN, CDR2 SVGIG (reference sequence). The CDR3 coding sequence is TGTGCCTGGAATCCAGGGAGGAGAGAGACCCAGTACTTC. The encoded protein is CAWNPGRRETQYF.

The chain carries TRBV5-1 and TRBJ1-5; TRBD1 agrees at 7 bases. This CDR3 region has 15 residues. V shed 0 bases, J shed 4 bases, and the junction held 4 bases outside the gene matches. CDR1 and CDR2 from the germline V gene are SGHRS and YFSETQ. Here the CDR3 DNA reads TGCGCCAGCAGCTTGGTGGCAGGGGGTAATCAGCCCCAGCATTTT. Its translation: CASSLVAGGNQPQHF. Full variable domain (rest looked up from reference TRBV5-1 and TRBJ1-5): KAGVTQTPRYLIKTRGQQVTLSCSPISGHRSVSWYQQTPGQGLQFLFEYFSETQRNKGNFPGRFSGRQFSNSRSEMNVSTLELGDSALYLCASSLVAGGNQPQHFGDGTRLSIL.

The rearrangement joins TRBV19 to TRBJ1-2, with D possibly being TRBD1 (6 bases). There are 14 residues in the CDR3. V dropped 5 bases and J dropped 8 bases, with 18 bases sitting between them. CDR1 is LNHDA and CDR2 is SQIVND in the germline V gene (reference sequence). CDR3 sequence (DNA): TGTGCCAGTAGTCTTGGACAGACGATATCCGGCTACACCTTC. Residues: CASSLGQTISGYTF.

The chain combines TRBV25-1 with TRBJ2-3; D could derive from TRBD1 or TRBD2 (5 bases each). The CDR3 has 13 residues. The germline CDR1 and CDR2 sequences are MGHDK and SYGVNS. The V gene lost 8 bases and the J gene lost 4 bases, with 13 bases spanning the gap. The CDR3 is CASGRTGPDTQYF. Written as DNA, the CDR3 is TGTGCCAGCGGGCGCACGGGACCAGATACGCAGTATTTT. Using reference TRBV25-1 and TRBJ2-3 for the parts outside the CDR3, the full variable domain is EADIYQTPRYLVIGTGKKITLECSQTMGHDKMYWYQQDPGMELHLIHYSYGVNSTEKGDLSSESTVSRIRTEHFPLTLESARPSHTSQYLCASGRTGPDTQYFGPGTRLTVL.

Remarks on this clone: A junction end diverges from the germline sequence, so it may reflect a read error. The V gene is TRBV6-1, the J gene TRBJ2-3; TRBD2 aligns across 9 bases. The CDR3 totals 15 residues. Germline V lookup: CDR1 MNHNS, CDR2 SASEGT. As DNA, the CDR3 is TGTGCCAGCAGCGCGACCGGGACTAGCAAAGATACGCAGTATTTT. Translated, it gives CASSATGTSKDTQYF.

For the CDR3, the DNA is TGTGCCAGCAGCCGGACAGGGCAGAACACTGAAGCTTTCTTT. Encoded protein: CASSRTGQNTEAFF. The chain is built from TRBV4-2 and TRBJ1-1; 8 bases line up with TRBD1. This CDR3 region has 14 residues. CDR1 and CDR2 from the germline V gene are LGHNA and YNFKEQ. Germline trimming cut 4 bases from V and 1 base from J; bases unmatched to any gene: 2.

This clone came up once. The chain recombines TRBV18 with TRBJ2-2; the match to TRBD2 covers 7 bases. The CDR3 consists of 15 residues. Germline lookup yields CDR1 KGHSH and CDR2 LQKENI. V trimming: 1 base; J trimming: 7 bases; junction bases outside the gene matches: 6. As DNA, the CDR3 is TGTGCCAGCTCACCACTCCGGGAGGCCCGCGGGGAGCTGTTTTTT. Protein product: CASSPLREARGELFF.

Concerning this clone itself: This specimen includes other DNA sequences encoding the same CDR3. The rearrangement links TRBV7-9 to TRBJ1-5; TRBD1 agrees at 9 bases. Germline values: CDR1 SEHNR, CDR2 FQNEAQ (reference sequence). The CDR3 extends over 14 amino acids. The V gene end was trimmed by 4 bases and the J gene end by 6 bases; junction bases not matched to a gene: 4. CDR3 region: CASSSGQGRQPQHF. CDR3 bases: TGTGCCAGCAGCTCTGGACAGGGGCGTCAGCCCCAGCATTTT.